This TCR beta chain was sequenced in a study of blood T cell repertoires in COVID-19. The wider study: COVID-19 samples from acute and convalescent phases originated in the United States, Italy and Spain. T cells, B-cell-depleted T cells, or PBMCs supplied cDNA or gDNA.

Losses at the gene ends were 1 base for V and 6 bases for J; bases not matched to a gene: 3. Germline CDR1 reads SGHDN; CDR2 reads FVKESK. CDR3 size: 15 residues. Original processing methods: Reference gene primer amplification gave estimated nucleated cell counts. Some clones are missing from TCRdb's copy, which holds only in-frame ones; the method was immunoSEQ multiplex PCR. V, J and clone size are taken as reported in that table, and D and trimming were inferred from the DNA itself. The sample carries 14,000 or so clones, over 75% recorded once. The genes are TRBV14 and TRBJ1-6; 7 bases match TRBD1. The sequenced sample consisted of peripheral blood. The sequence came from a middle-aged man with active COVID-19. The CDR3 region is CASSQVAGGNSPLHF. CDR3 nucleotides: TGTGCCAGCAGCCAAGTCGCAGGGGGTAATTCACCCCTCCACTTT.